This TCR beta chain was profiled in a study of blood T cells in healthy people across ages. Study-level points and caveats: Diversity of TCR beta per million T cells declined in a roughly linear way with age.

With regard to this clonotype: Its antigen is still unknown.

The use of a sample-barcoded 5' primer and a J-beta primer mix characterized a second PCR of about 7 to 12 cycles. In TCRdb, the 5' RACE reads were re-called with MiXCR into one record per CDR3 protein. The table has hundreds of thousands of distinct CDR3 sequences, around 46% seen once. CDR3 length: 11 amino acids. Between the trimmed V and J ends, which lost 5 bases and 11 bases, there was a span of 12 bases. The germline CDR1 and CDR2 sequences are LGHDT and YNNKEL (reference sequence). This clonotype originated in a woman aged 55-69 years in good health. The rearrangement uses TRBV3-1 and TRBJ2-5; D remains unclear. The sample was blood. Here the CDR3 reads CASSNFNEQYF. CDR3 DNA: TGTGCCAGCAGCAATTTCAATGAGCAGTACTTC.